The 29 T cell receptor beta chains given below trace back to one sample, sequenced in a study of cytomegalovirus exposure and HLA in healthy donors. In the PCR, 60 Vbeta and 13 Jbeta primers were used. The protocol was immunoSEQ multiplex PCR, while the TCRdb copy is restricted to in-frame clones and leaves out a portion. The sample yields under 200,000 clones, around 73% seen once. The sequenced sample consisted of PBMCs. The receptors derive from a woman younger than 35 in good health and CMV-seropositive.

This clone was recorded a few times. The CDR3 sequence: CASSLTSGAVGSYEQYF. CDR3 nucleotide sequence: TGTGCCAGCAGCTTAACGAGCGGGGCTGTTGGGTCCTACGAGCAGTACTTC. The chain joins TRBV7-3 to TRBJ2-7; 7 bases agree with TRBD2. This CDR3 comprises 17 residues. Per germline, CDR1 SGHTA and CDR2 FQGTGA. V trimming: 0 bases; J trimming: 1 base; junction bases outside the gene matches: 9.

The chain is built from TRBV10-3 and TRBJ1-1; D not resolved. The CDR3 spans 14 residues. Germline V lookup: CDR1 ENHRY, CDR2 SYGVKD. The ends were cut back, 7 bases at V and 1 base at J, with 13 bases in the middle. The chain's CDR3 is CAITPRGKNTEAFF. DNA for the CDR3: TGTGCCATCACCCCCAGAGGGAAGAACACTGAAGCTTTCTTT.

The V and J genes are TRBV7-6 and TRBJ2-7; 8 bases align to TRBD2. The CDR3 spans 13 residues. The J segment lost 6 bases and the V segment lost 5 bases, leaving 6 bases of the junction unmatched. The germline V gene has CDR1 SGHVS and CDR2 FNYEAQ. This chain's CDR3 is CASSPAGGGEQYF. CDR3 sequence (DNA): TGTGCCAGCAGCCCCGCGGGAGGCGGCGAGCAGTACTTC.

CDR3 coding DNA: TGCATCAGGAGCACAGATACGCAGTATTTT. It encodes CIRSTDTQYF. The rearrangement uses TRBV20-1 and TRBJ2-3; D not certain. CDR1 and CDR2 (germline): DFQATT, SNEGSKA (reference sequence). The CDR3 totals 10 residues.

V gene TRBV19 combines with J gene TRBJ2-3; 10 bases are a match to TRBD2. CDR3 size: 14 residues. The germline V gene encodes CDR1 LNHDA and CDR2 SQIVND (reference sequence). V shed 5 bases, J shed 7 bases, and the junction held 6 bases outside the gene matches. In DNA, the CDR3 is TGTGCCAGTAGTGTCCTAGCGGGGGACAATACGCAGTATTTT. The encoded protein is CASSVLAGDNTQYF.

V usage is TRBV5-4 and J usage is TRBJ2-3, with a possible D match to TRBD1 (6 bases). This CDR3 has 16 residues. Germline CDR1 SGHNT, CDR2 YYREEE (reference sequence). V lost 1 base and J lost 4, with 16 bases in between. The CDR3 coding sequence is TGTGCCAGCAGCTTGTACTCCAGGGGCGAAGCAGATACGCAGTATTTT. This gives the protein CASSLYSRGEADTQYF.

The CDR3 DNA reads TGTGCCTGGACAGGTGGGGCCAACGTCCTGACTTTC. It translates to CAWTGGANVLTF. This chain links TRBV30 with TRBJ2-6; D unclear. The CDR3 is made up of 12 amino acids. Trimming pared 4 bases from V and 3 bases from J, leaving 4 bases between. CDR1 is GTSNPN and CDR2 is SVGIG in the germline V gene (reference sequence). Combining the CDR3 with reference TRBV30 and TRBJ2-6 gives the whole variable domain SQTIHQWPATLVQPVGSPLSLECTVEGTSNPNLYWYRQAAGRGLQLLFYSVGIGQISSEVPQNLSASRPQDRQFILSSKKLLLSDSGFYLCAWTGGANVLTFGAGSRLTVL.

This clone was observed once. V gene TRBV29-1 combines with J gene TRBJ2-7, with 12 nucleotides matching TRBD1. This CDR3 comprises 15 residues. J was trimmed by 2 bases and V by 0 bases; bases with no gene match: 2. The germline V gene encodes CDR1 SQVTM and CDR2 ANQGSEA. This CDR3 reads CSVEEGQGATYEQYF. CDR3 sequence (DNA): TGCAGCGTTGAAGAGGGACAGGGGGCGACCTACGAGCAGTACTTC.

The rearrangement links TRBV27 to TRBJ2-3; 12 bases fit TRBD2. Germline V gene data show CDR1 as MNHEY and CDR2 as SMNVEV (reference sequence). The V segment lost 4 bases and the J segment 4 bases; nucleotides outside the gene matches: 12. CDR3 size: 18 residues. The DNA for the CDR3 is TGTGCCAGCAGTTCCCTAGCGGGGGGGTTCTTGAGCTCAGATACGCAGTATTTT. Translation gives CASSSLAGGFLSSDTQYF.

This clone was counted only a few times. This chain connects TRBV4-2 to TRBJ2-1; weak D call: TRBD2 (6 bases). The germline V gene encodes CDR1 LGHNA and CDR2 YNFKEQ. The CDR3 runs 16 residues. Between the trimmed V and J ends, which lost 0 bases and 8 bases, there was a span of 17 bases. The CDR3 loop is CASSQERGTGFDEQFF. CDR3 coding DNA: TGTGCCAGCAGCCAAGAACGCGGGACCGGTTTTGATGAGCAGTTCTTC.

V is TRBV11-2 and J is TRBJ2-2; 9 bases map to TRBD1. CDR1 and CDR2 from the germline V gene are SGHAT and FQNNGV. V shed 5 bases, J shed 3 bases, and the junction held 4 bases outside the gene matches. The CDR3 runs to 15 residues. The DNA of the CDR3 is TGTGCCAGCAGCCCAACAGGGGGCGACACCGGGGAGCTGTTTTTT. It encodes CASSPTGGDTGELFF.

The rearrangement uses TRBV29-1 and TRBJ2-2, with D possibly being TRBD1 (5 bases). Germline CDR1 and CDR2: SQVTM and ANQGSEA. The CDR3 runs to 13 residues. Trimming shortened V by 4 bases and J by 1 base, and 7 bases separated the two germline ends. The CDR3 region has the DNA TGCAGCGTTGGTACAGGGAACACCGGGGAGCTGTTTTTT. This gives the protein CSVGTGNTGELFF.

In this sample, this clone turned up a few times. The chain recombines TRBV18 with TRBJ1-2, with D uncertain. V lost 6 bases to trimming and J lost 2 bases, with 13 bases between them. Germline V gene lookup returns CDR1 KGHSH and CDR2 LQKENI. This CDR3 spans 14 amino acids. The CDR3 here is CASSPSAGNYGYTF. The CDR3 DNA reads as TGTGCCAGCTCGCCATCAGCAGGCAACTATGGCTACACCTTC.

This clone was counted a few times. V and J are TRBV5-1 and TRBJ1-3; D gene ambiguous. V dropped 4 bases and J dropped 0 bases, with 17 bases sitting between them. The CDR3 contains 17 residues. Germline V gene sequence: CDR1 SGHRS, CDR2 YFSETQ. CDR3 loop: CASSPGIWRYSGNTIYF. The DNA of the CDR3 is TGCGCCAGCAGCCCAGGTATATGGAGGTACTCTGGAAACACCATATATTTT.

The rearrangement joins TRBV27 to TRBJ1-2; no clear D gene. In germline, CDR1 is MNHEY, CDR2 SMNVEV (reference sequence). The CDR3 extends over 14 amino acids. V lost 4 bases, J lost 9 bases, and 18 bases lay in between. CDR3: CASSSYYGDLCYTF. CDR3 coding DNA: TGTGCCAGCAGTTCCTACTACGGCGACTTATGCTACACCTTC.

The chain couples TRBV2 to TRBJ1-2; D not resolved. Trimming cost V 0 bases and J 5 bases, with 10 bases left between them. The CDR3 covers 14 residues. In germline, CDR1 is SNHLY, CDR2 FYNNEI. CDR3 amino acids: CASSEARGNYGYTF. The CDR3 bases are TGTGCCAGCAGTGAAGCGAGAGGGAATTATGGCTACACCTTC.

Comments on this clone: Mismatch with germline at one junction end may stem from a read error. V and J are TRBV7-7 and TRBJ2-7, with TRBD1 matching over 7 bases. The germline V gene encodes CDR1 SSHAT and CDR2 FNYEAQ (reference sequence). This CDR3 has 12 amino acids. The CDR3 DNA is TGTGCTAGCAGCCCAGGGGGTCACGAGCAGTACTTC. Translation gives CASSPGGHEQYF.

The V and J genes are TRBV5-3 and TRBJ1-1; 12 positions match TRBD1. TRBV5-3 falls under the ORF class, with uncertain function. The CDR3 is 16 residues long. J was trimmed by 5 bases and V by 2 bases; bases with no gene match: 7. The CDR3 sequence: CARSLGTGGAETEAFF. The CDR3 coding sequence is TGTGCCAGAAGCTTAGGGACAGGGGGCGCAGAGACTGAAGCTTTCTTT.

The CDR3 protein is CASSPSYTGELFF. For the CDR3, the DNA is TGCGCCAGCAGCCCGAGCTACACCGGGGAGCTGTTTTTT. This chain connects TRBV4-1 to TRBJ2-2; D ambiguous. The CDR3 length is 13 residues. From germline, CDR1 is MGHRA and CDR2 YSYEKL. V was shortened by 4 bases and J by 3 bases, with 6 bases between the two germline ends.

This clone was seen once. This chain connects TRBV9 to TRBJ2-1; 11 positions agree with TRBD2. CDR1 is SGDLS, CDR2 YYNGEE, per germline. The trim removed 3 bases at V and 4 bases at J, leaving 3 bases unmatched. The CDR3 extends over 15 amino acids. This CDR3 is CASSARLAGYNEQFF. The CDR3 DNA is TGTGCCAGCAGCGCACGACTAGCGGGGTACAATGAGCAGTTCTTC.

This clone was counted only a few times. V usage is TRBV5-1 and J usage is TRBJ1-4, with 9 bases aligning to TRBD1. Germline trimming cut 6 bases from V and 5 bases from J; bases unmatched to any gene: 5. The CDR3 totals 14 residues. Germline values: CDR1 SGHRS, CDR2 YFSETQ. The CDR3 loop is CASKIGQGNEKLFF. Here the CDR3 DNA reads TGCGCCAGCAAAATAGGACAGGGGAATGAAAAACTGTTTTTT.

The rearrangement joins TRBV2 to TRBJ2-2; D remains ambiguous. Germline CDR1 is SNHLY and CDR2 is FYNNEI. The CDR3 runs to 13 residues. V gave up 8 bases and J gave up 0 bases, with 7 bases separating them. CDR3 sequence (DNA): TGTGCCAGCTTGGGCGCGAACACCGGGGAGCTGTTTTTT. Translating gives CASLGANTGELFF.

This chain joins TRBV30 and TRBJ2-7, with a tentative D call TRBD2 (5 bases). The CDR3 has 13 residues. The germline V and J ends were trimmed by 8 bases and 4 bases, with 18 bases remaining between them. Germline V gene lookup returns CDR1 GTSNPN and CDR2 SVGIG (reference sequence). CDR3 protein: CARSGPSGYEQYF. As DNA, the CDR3 is TGTGCCCGATCCGGGCCCTCGGGGTACGAGCAGTACTTC.

The chain recombines TRBV7-3 with TRBJ1-1, with 9 bases identical to TRBD1. The CDR3 length is 15 residues. V lost 1 base to trimming and J lost 2 bases; unmatched junction nucleotides: 2. Germline V gene lookup returns CDR1 SGHTA and CDR2 FQGTGA. CDR3: CASSLMGQGNTEAFF. In DNA, the CDR3 is TGTGCCAGCAGCTTAATGGGACAGGGAAACACTGAAGCTTTCTTT.

V is TRBV2 and J is TRBJ1-4, with D unresolved. V gave up 2 bases and J gave up 8 bases, with 9 bases separating them. The CDR3 is made up of 13 amino acids. From germline, CDR1 is SNHLY and CDR2 FYNNEI. CDR3 loop: CASSERDREKLFF. CDR3 nucleotides: TGTGCCAGCAGTGAACGCGATCGGGAAAAACTGTTTTTT.

This chain joins TRBV4-1 and TRBJ2-7, with a possible D match to TRBD1 (6 bases). CDR1 is MGHRA, CDR2 YSYEKL, per germline. Trimming pared 5 bases from V and 2 bases from J, leaving 13 bases between. This CDR3 has 14 residues. CDR3 in amino acids: CASSASRTAYEQYF. The CDR3 nucleotides are TGCGCCAGCAGCGCGTCGAGGACAGCCTACGAGCAGTACTTC.

This chain links TRBV5-4 with TRBJ2-7, with a weak D call TRBD1 (6 bases). Germline V lookup: CDR1 SGHNT, CDR2 YYREEE (reference sequence). V was pared by 4 bases and J by 4 bases, with 9 bases between. CDR3 length equals 12 residues. The CDR3 DNA follows: TGTGCCAGCAGCCCCAGGGGTTACGAGCAGTACTTC. This gives the protein CASSPRGYEQYF.

This chain connects TRBV6-6 to TRBJ2-7; tentative D call: TRBD2 (6 bases). Trimming removed 2 bases at V and 7 bases at J, with 18 bases between. From germline, CDR1 is MNHNY and CDR2 SVGAGI (reference sequence). The CDR3 length is 15 residues. The CDR3 DNA is TGTGCCAGCAGTTACCGGGGGTCGGGGACGGGTGAGCAGTACTTC. Translated, it gives CASSYRGSGTGEQYF.

Comments on this clone: A read error may account for a junction end that differs from germline. The sample holds other DNA sequences that translate to the same CDR3. The chain joins TRBV6-5 to TRBJ2-7; 7 nucleotides agree with TRBD1. The CDR3 runs to 15 residues. The V gene's germline CDR1 is MNHEY and CDR2 SVGAGI. This CDR3 is CASSRGKRGAYEQYF. The CDR3 nucleotides read TGCGCCAGCAGCAGGGGGAAAAGGGGCGCCTACGAGCAGTACTTC.